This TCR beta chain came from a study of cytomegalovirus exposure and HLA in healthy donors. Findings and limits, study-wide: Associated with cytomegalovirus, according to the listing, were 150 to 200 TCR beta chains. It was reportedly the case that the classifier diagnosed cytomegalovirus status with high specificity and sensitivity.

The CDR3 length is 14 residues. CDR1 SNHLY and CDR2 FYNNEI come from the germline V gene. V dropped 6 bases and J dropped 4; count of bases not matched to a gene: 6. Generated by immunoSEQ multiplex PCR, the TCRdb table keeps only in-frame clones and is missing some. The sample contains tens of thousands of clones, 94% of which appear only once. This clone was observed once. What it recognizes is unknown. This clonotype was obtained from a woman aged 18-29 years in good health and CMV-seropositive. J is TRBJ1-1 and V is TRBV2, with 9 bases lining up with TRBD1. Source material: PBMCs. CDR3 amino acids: CASRTGGAGTEAFF. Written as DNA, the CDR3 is TGTGCCAGCAGAACAGGGGGCGCCGGCACTGAAGCTTTCTTT.